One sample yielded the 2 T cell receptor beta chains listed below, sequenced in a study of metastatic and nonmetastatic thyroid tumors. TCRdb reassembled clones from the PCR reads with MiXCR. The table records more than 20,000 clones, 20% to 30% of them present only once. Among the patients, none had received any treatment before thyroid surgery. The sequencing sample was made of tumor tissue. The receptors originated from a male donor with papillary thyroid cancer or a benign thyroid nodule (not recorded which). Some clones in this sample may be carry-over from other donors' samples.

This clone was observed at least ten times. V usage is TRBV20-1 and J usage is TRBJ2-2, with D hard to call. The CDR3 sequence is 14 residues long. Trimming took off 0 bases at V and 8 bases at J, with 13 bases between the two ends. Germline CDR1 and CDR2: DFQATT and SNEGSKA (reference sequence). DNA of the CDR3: TGCAGTGCTAGAGATACGGGCACCCCGGGGGAGCTGTTTTTT. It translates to CSARDTGTPGELFF.

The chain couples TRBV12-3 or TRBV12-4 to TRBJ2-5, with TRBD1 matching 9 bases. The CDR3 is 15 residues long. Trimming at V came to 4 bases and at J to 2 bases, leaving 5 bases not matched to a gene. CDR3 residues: CASSSHGTGQETQYF. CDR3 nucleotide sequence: TGTGCCAGCAGTTCCCATGGGACAGGGCAAGAGACCCAGTACTTC.